These 32 T cell receptor beta chains originate from one sample sequenced in a study of cytomegalovirus exposure and HLA in healthy donors. Here immunoSEQ multiplex PCR was the method, and the copy in TCRdb shows in-frame clones only, minus some. This table has about 120,000 clones, more than 75% appearing once. Sequenced sample: PBMCs. The receptors come from a woman under 30 in good health and CMV-seropositive.

The chain recombines TRBV21-1 with TRBJ1-2; the table's D call of TRBD1 was not tested on the DNA. TRBV21-1 corresponds to a pseudogene. The CDR3 consists of 18 residues. CDR3 sequence: CASSKVGTGGRTNYGYTF. CDR3 coding DNA: TGTGCCAGCAGCAAAGTGGGGACAGGGGGACGAACTAACTATGGCTACACCTTC.

The V and J genes are TRBV9 and TRBJ2-7, with 12 bases that match TRBD2. This CDR3 region has 16 residues. The germline gives CDR1 SGDLS, CDR2 YYNGEE. The ends lost 3 bases at V and 5 bases at J; junction bases unmatched: 9. The CDR3 bases are TGTGCCAGCAGCGGGTCTAGCGGGAGGGCCGGCGACGAGCAGTACTTC. It codes for CASSGSSGRAGDEQYF.

The V gene is TRBV6-1, the J gene TRBJ1-4; 7 bases agree with TRBD1. The CDR3 is made up of 15 amino acids. CDR1 and CDR2 from the germline V gene are MNHNS and SASEGT. The V segment lost 7 bases and the J segment 7 bases; nucleotides outside the gene matches: 12. CDR3 in DNA: TGTGCCAGCACCATCGCCGGGACAGTCGGTGAAAAACTGTTTTTT. Its protein product is CASTIAGTVGEKLFF.

The V and J genes are TRBV6-6 and TRBJ2-7; D uncertain. Trimming stripped 7 bases from V and 6 bases from J, with 10 bases between. This CDR3 has 11 residues. Germline V gene lookup returns CDR1 MNHNY and CDR2 SVGAGI (reference sequence). CDR3 residues: CASTVGPEQYF. CDR3 nucleotide sequence: TGTGCCAGCACCGTCGGTCCCGAGCAGTACTTC.

J is TRBJ2-6 and V is TRBV6-6; D is uncertain. The CDR3 length is 15 residues. From germline, CDR1 is MNHNY and CDR2 SVGAGI (reference sequence). V was shortened by 6 bases and J by 0 bases, with 9 bases between the two germline ends. The CDR3 DNA follows: TGTGCCAGCAGCATGTACTCCTCTGGGGCCAACGTCCTGACTTTC. Translation: CASSMYSSGANVLTF.

The chain is built from TRBV28 and TRBJ1-5, with a weak D call TRBD1 (5 bases). Germline V gene data show CDR1 as MDHEN and CDR2 as SYDVKM. V lost 5 bases and J 0 bases, leaving 14 bases between the germline ends. This CDR3 spans 16 amino acids. The CDR3 DNA reads as TGTGCCAGCAGTCTTAAGGGGTATTATAGCAATCAGCCCCAGCATTTT. Amino acids: CASSLKGYYSNQPQHF.

The chain uses TRBV19 and TRBJ2-3; 11 bases fit TRBD2. The V gene's germline CDR1 is LNHDA and CDR2 SQIVND (reference sequence). The CDR3 has 16 residues. V shed 6 bases and J 5 bases; nucleotides not matched to a gene: 10. In nucleotides, the CDR3 is TGTGCCAGTAGAAAACTAGCGGGAGTTCAAGGAGATACGCAGTATTTT. It specifies CASRKLAGVQGDTQYF.

This chain links TRBV4-1 with TRBJ2-2, with TRBD2 matching 10 bases. Per the germline V gene, CDR1 is MGHRA and CDR2 is YSYEKL. V shed 1 base, J shed 6 bases, and the junction held 5 bases outside the gene matches. The CDR3 sequence is 16 residues long. This CDR3 reads CASSQGGTSVPGELFF. CDR3 coding DNA: TGCGCCAGCAGCCAAGGGGGGACTAGCGTTCCCGGGGAGCTGTTTTTT.

This chain joins TRBV7-9 and TRBJ2-3, with TRBD2 identical over 8 bases. CDR1 and CDR2 from the germline V gene are SEHNR and FQNEAQ (reference sequence). The junction had 9 bases not matched to a gene; V was cut back by 7 bases and J by 0 bases. This CDR3 has 16 amino acids. The CDR3 loop is CASIHVAGGSTDTQYF. The CDR3 DNA reads as TGTGCCAGCATCCACGTGGCGGGGGGAAGCACAGATACGCAGTATTTT.

The gene calls are TRBV27 and TRBJ2-1; the match to TRBD1 covers 9 bases. Per the germline V gene, CDR1 is MNHEY and CDR2 is SMNVEV (reference sequence). The CDR3 has 17 residues. J lost 5 bases, V lost 6 bases, and 14 bases had no gene match. The CDR3 DNA reads TGTGCCAGCAGGATCGGACAGGGGTTTTCTAGCGACAATGAGCAGTTCTTC. This codes for CASRIGQGFSSDNEQFF.

The chain joins TRBV19 to TRBJ1-1, with TRBD1 matching over 7 bases. This CDR3 comprises 15 residues. The trim removed 5 bases at V and 4 bases at J, leaving 10 bases unmatched. Per the germline V gene, CDR1 is LNHDA and CDR2 is SQIVND (reference sequence). CDR3 nucleotides: TGTGCCAGTAGTGACCTAAACAGGGGTGGCACTGAAGCTTTCTTT. It specifies CASSDLNRGGTEAFF.

V is TRBV5-4 and J is TRBJ1-4; TRBD1 is a possible D gene (6 bases). This CDR3 contains 16 residues. Per the germline V gene, CDR1 is SGHNT and CDR2 is YYREEE (reference sequence). V was clipped by 3 bases and J by 7 bases, with 19 bases between them. CDR3 sequence reads: CASSSRGGAEVEKLFF. The CDR3 DNA is TGTGCCAGCAGCTCGAGAGGGGGGGCGGAAGTTGAAAAACTGTTTTTT.

V gene TRBV7-2 combines with J gene TRBJ2-6; D is undetermined. Germline V lookup: CDR1 SGHTA, CDR2 FQGNSA. V was cut by 5 bases and J by 1 base, with 12 bases left in between. This CDR3 is built from 16 residues. CDR3 region: CASSRKRASGANVLTF. Here the CDR3 DNA reads TGTGCCAGCAGCCGAAAAAGAGCGTCTGGGGCCAACGTCCTGACTTTC.

The gene calls are TRBV6-6 and TRBJ2-3, with TRBD2 identical over 8 bases. Germline loops: CDR1 MNHNY, CDR2 SVGAGI (reference sequence). V lost 6 bases and J lost 4; bases outside the gene matches: 3. The CDR3 totals 13 residues. The CDR3 here is CASSLGGADTQYF. CDR3 bases: TGTGCCAGCAGCCTCGGGGGGGCAGATACGCAGTATTTT.

The gene calls are TRBV4-1 and TRBJ1-1; D unclear. Germline V gene lookup returns CDR1 MGHRA and CDR2 YSYEKL. V lost 0 bases, J lost 3 bases, and 5 bases lay in between. The CDR3 sequence is 13 residues long. For the CDR3, the DNA is TGCGCCAGCAGCCAAGATACGGACACTGAAGCTTTCTTT. It specifies CASSQDTDTEAFF.

This clone was recorded once. V usage is TRBV19 and J usage is TRBJ1-1; D is undetermined. CDR3 length equals 19 residues. Germline values: CDR1 LNHDA, CDR2 SQIVND (reference sequence). Trimming pared 5 bases from V and 1 base from J, leaving 26 bases between. CDR3 loop: CASSSQEIKVAIRNTEAFF. As DNA, the CDR3 is TGTGCCAGTAGTTCCCAGGAAATAAAGGTGGCTATCCGGAACACTGAAGCTTTCTTT.

The chain carries TRBV29-1 and TRBJ1-2, with 10 bases fitting TRBD1. J gave up 8 bases and V 7 bases, and 7 bases lay outside the gene matches. Germline lookup yields CDR1 SQVTM and CDR2 ANQGSEA. This CDR3 comprises 12 residues. CDR3 DNA sequence: TGCAGCGCTAGACAGGGGGCTGGGGGCTACACCTTC. Translated, it gives CSARQGAGGYTF.

The V call is TRBV7-9, the J call TRBJ1-6; no clear D gene. Trimming stripped 5 bases from V and 8 bases from J, with 10 bases between. The germline CDR1 and CDR2 sequences are SEHNR and FQNEAQ (reference sequence). CDR3 length equals 13 residues. CDR3 region: CASSRAIYSPLHF. The CDR3 DNA reads TGTGCCAGCAGCCGAGCCATATATTCACCCCTCCACTTT.

CDR3 coding DNA: TGCGCCAGCAGCCAAGCCTGGACTAGCGGGAGTATAGGCGAGCAGTACTTC. Translation gives CASSQAWTSGSIGEQYF. V and J are TRBV4-1 and TRBJ2-7; 13 positions match TRBD2. Germline V lookup: CDR1 MGHRA, CDR2 YSYEKL. The trim removed 1 base at V and 6 bases at J, leaving 9 bases unmatched. The CDR3 is made up of 17 amino acids.

This clone was observed a single time. The chain links TRBV9 to TRBJ1-6, with 7 bases lining up with TRBD1. The CDR3 length is 15 residues. The V and J ends lost 4 bases and 7 bases, in that order; junction bases with no gene match: 8. Germline V CDR1 and CDR2: SGDLS, YYNGEE. The CDR3 region is CASSPRQGNNSPLHF. In DNA form, the CDR3 reads TGTGCCAGCAGCCCTCGACAGGGAAACAATTCACCCCTCCACTTT.

The chain carries TRBV10-3 and TRBJ2-1; the D is unclear. The CDR3 spans 11 residues. V gave up 4 bases and J gave up 7 bases, with 5 bases separating them. Per the germline V gene, CDR1 is ENHRY and CDR2 is SYGVKD. The CDR3 sequence is CAISGDNEQFF. The CDR3 bases are TGTGCCATCAGTGGAGATAATGAGCAGTTCTTC.

The chain is built from TRBV4-2 and TRBJ1-1, with D possibly TRBD1 on 6 matching bases. V was cut by 0 bases and J by 0 bases, with 14 bases left in between. Per germline, CDR1 LGHNA and CDR2 YNFKEQ. The CDR3 totals 17 residues. CDR3: CASSQDNGGPMNTEAFF. CDR3 nucleotides: TGTGCCAGCAGCCAAGATAACGGGGGGCCCATGAACACTGAAGCTTTCTTT.

The gene calls are TRBV19 and TRBJ2-5, with D possibly matching TRBD1 (6 bases). CDR1 is LNHDA, CDR2 SQIVND, per germline (reference sequence). V was trimmed by 2 bases and J by 5 bases, leaving 18 bases between them. This CDR3 has 16 residues. The CDR3 DNA follows: TGTGCCAGTAGTATATCACCAGGACAGACAGCTGAGACCCAGTACTTC. Encoded protein: CASSISPGQTAETQYF. Full variable domain (remainder filled in from reference TRBV19 and TRBJ2-5): DGGITQSPKYLFRKEGQNVTLSCEQNLNHDAMYWYRQDPGQGLRLIYYSQIVNDFQKGDIAEGYSVSREKKESFPLTVTSAQKNPTAFYLCASSISPGQTAETQYFGPGTRLLVL.

The chain is built from TRBV4-1 and TRBJ1-1; possible D gene TRBD1, 5 bases. CDR1 and CDR2 (germline): MGHRA, YSYEKL. This CDR3 has 14 amino acids. Trimming took 1 base from V and 7 from J, leaving 13 bases between them. The CDR3 reads CASSQGEGADEAFF. The CDR3 bases are TGCGCCAGCAGCCAAGGTGAAGGGGCAGATGAAGCTTTCTTT.

The chain combines TRBV6-1 with TRBJ2-3; 7 bases align to TRBD2. J was trimmed by 0 bases and V by 6 bases; bases with no gene match: 3. The V gene's germline CDR1 is MNHNS and CDR2 SASEGT. The CDR3 is 14 residues long. The DNA of the CDR3 is TGTGCCAGCAGGCACGGGGGGAGCACAGATACGCAGTATTTT. Protein sequence: CASRHGGSTDTQYF.

V gene TRBV5-1 combines with J gene TRBJ2-1, with 12 nucleotides matching TRBD2. From germline, CDR1 is SGHRS and CDR2 YFSETQ. The CDR3 consists of 16 residues. Unmatched junction bases numbered 13, after V lost 3 bases and J lost 12 bases. CDR3 bases: TGCGCCAGCAGCTCCTGGACTAGCGGGGAGAAGACTCGGCAGTTCTTC. Its translation is CASSSWTSGEKTRQFF.

This sequence joins TRBV7-3 and TRBJ2-1; 7 bases agree with TRBD2. V dropped 5 bases and J dropped 5; count of bases not matched to a gene: 3. The germline V gene encodes CDR1 SGHTA and CDR2 FQGTGA. This CDR3 has 13 amino acids. The CDR3 here is CASSTGLDNEQFF. The CDR3 DNA reads TGTGCCAGCAGCACTGGACTAGACAATGAGCAGTTCTTC.

The CDR3, as DNA: TGCAGCGCTGGGGGACAGTATGGCTACACCTTC. It specifies CSAGGQYGYTF. V usage is TRBV29-1 and J usage is TRBJ1-2; 7 nucleotides align to TRBD1. J was trimmed by 5 bases and V by 7 bases; bases with no gene match: 4. The CDR3 sequence is 11 residues long. From germline, CDR1 is SQVTM and CDR2 ANQGSEA.

This rearrangement joins TRBV7-9 to TRBJ1-1, with a weak D call TRBD1 (5 bases). The CDR3 loop spans 15 amino acids. V lost 1 base and J lost 1, with 10 bases in between. CDR1 is SEHNR and CDR2 is FQNEAQ in the germline V gene (reference sequence). CDR3 nucleotides: TGTGCCAGCAGCTTAGTAGACGGACAGAACACTGAAGCTTTCTTT. The encoded protein is CASSLVDGQNTEAFF.

V gene TRBV18 combines with J gene TRBJ1-2, with 7 bases identical to TRBD1. Trimming took 3 bases from V and 0 from J; bases not matched to a gene: 13. The length of the CDR3 is 18 residues. The V gene's germline CDR1 is KGHSH and CDR2 LQKENI. The CDR3 protein is CASSPALTGQATNYGYTF. The CDR3 nucleotides are TGTGCCAGCTCACCCGCCCTTACTGGACAGGCGACTAACTATGGCTACACCTTC.

The genes are TRBV7-2 and TRBJ1-5, with no clear D. CDR1 and CDR2 (germline): SGHTA, FQGNSA. V was shortened by 3 bases and J by 3 bases, with 12 bases between the two germline ends. The CDR3 consists of 15 residues. The CDR3: CASSFSSQNNQPQHF. The DNA for the CDR3 is TGTGCCAGCAGCTTTAGTAGCCAGAACAATCAGCCCCAGCATTTT.

This clone was picked up one time. The chain is built from TRBV7-9 and TRBJ1-4; TRBD1 matches at 8 bases. Germline CDR1 reads SEHNR; CDR2 reads FQNEAQ (reference sequence). Trimming at V came to 5 bases and at J to 0 bases, leaving 8 bases not matched to a gene. This CDR3 is 17 amino acids long. The CDR3 region has the DNA TGTGCCAGCAGCCCCGGCAGGGGGCAGACAACTAATGAAAAACTGTTTTTT. It translates to CASSPGRGQTTNEKLFF.